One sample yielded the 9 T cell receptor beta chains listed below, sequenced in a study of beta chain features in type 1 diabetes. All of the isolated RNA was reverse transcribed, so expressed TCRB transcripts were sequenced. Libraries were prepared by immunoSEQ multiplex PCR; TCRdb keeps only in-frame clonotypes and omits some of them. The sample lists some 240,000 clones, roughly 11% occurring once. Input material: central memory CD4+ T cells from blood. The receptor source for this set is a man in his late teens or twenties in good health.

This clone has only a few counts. Written as DNA, the CDR3 is TGTGCCAGCAGTTCCTACAGGGGGCGAGAGACCCAGTACTTC. Amino acid sequence: CASSSYRGRETQYF. The rearrangement uses TRBV28 and TRBJ2-5, with 9 nucleotides matching TRBD1. The ends lost 4 bases at V and 4 bases at J; junction bases unmatched: 4. This CDR3 spans 14 amino acids. Germline loops: CDR1 MDHEN, CDR2 SYDVKM.

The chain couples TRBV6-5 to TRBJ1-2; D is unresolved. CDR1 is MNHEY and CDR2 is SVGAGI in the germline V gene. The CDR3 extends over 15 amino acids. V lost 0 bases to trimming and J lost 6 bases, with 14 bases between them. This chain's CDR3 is CASSYSGLRRDGYTF. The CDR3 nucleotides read TGTGCCAGCAGTTACTCCGGACTGCGACGTGATGGCTACACCTTC.

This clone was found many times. The CDR3 nucleotides read TGTGCCAGCAGTAAGCGGGAGGGGGAGACCCAGTACTTC. Encoded protein: CASSKREGETQYF. This chain connects TRBV7-3 to TRBJ2-5; 10 bases agree with TRBD2. Germline CDR1 reads SGHTA; CDR2 reads FQGTGA. The J segment lost 5 bases and the V segment lost 6 bases, leaving 3 bases of the junction unmatched. The CDR3 is 13 amino acids.

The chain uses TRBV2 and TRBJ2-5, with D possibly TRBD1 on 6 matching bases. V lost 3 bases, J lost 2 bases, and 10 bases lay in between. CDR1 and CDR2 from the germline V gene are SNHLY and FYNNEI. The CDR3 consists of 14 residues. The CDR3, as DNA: TGTGCCAGCAGTGAGGACAGAATACAAGAGACCCAGTACTTC. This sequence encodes CASSEDRIQETQYF.

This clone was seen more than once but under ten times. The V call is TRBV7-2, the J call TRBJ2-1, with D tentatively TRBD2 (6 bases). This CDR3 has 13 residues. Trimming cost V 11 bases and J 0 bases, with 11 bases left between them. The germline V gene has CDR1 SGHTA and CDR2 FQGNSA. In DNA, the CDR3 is TGTGCCGCCCGGCGGGACTCCTACAATGAGCAGTTCTTC. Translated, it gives CAARRDSYNEQFF.

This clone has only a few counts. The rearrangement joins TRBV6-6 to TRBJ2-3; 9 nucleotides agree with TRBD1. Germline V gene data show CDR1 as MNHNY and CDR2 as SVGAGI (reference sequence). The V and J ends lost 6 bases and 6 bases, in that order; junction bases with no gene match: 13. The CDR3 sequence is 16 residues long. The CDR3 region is CASRSGTGSLVDTQYF. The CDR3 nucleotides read TGTGCCAGCAGGTCCGGGACAGGGTCATTGGTCGATACGCAGTATTTT.

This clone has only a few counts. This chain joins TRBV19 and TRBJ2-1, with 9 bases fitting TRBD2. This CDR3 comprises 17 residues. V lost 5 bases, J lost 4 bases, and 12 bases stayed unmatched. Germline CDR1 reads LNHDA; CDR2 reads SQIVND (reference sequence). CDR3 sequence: CASSPRRREGDYNEQFF. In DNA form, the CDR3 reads TGTGCCAGTAGTCCTAGGAGGCGGGAGGGCGATTACAATGAGCAGTTCTTC.

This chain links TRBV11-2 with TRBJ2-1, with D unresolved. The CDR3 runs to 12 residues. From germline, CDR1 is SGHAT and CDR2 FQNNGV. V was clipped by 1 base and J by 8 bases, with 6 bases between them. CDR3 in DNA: TGTGCCAGCAGCTTAGTTCGAGATGAGCAGTTCTTC. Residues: CASSLVRDEQFF.

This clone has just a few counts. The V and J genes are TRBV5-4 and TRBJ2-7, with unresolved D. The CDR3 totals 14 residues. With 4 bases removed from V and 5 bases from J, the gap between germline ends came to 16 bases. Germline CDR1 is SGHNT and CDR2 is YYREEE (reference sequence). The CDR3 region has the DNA TGTGCCAGCAGCCTATGGGGTAATCACCACGAGCAGTACTTC. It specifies CASSLWGNHHEQYF.